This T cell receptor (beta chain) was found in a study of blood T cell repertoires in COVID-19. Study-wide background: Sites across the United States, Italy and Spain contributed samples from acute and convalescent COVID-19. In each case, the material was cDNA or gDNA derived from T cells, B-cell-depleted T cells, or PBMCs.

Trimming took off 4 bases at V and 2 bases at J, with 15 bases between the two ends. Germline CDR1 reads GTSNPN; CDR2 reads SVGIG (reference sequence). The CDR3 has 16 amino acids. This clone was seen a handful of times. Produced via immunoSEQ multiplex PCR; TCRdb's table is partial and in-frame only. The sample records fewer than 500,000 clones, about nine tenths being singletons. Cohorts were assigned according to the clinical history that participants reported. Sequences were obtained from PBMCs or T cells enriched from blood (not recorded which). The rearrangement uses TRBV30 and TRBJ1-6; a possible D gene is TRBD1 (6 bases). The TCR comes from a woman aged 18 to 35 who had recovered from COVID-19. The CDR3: CAWTPRTDPYNSPLHF. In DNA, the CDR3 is TGTGCCTGGACCCCACGGACAGACCCCTATAATTCACCCCTCCACTTT.